One and the same sample provided the 21 T cell receptor beta chains below, sequenced in a study of blood T cells in healthy people across ages. A second PCR of about 6 to 11 cycles used a sample-barcoded 5' primer and a J-beta primer mix. Via MiXCR, TCRdb re-called the 5' RACE reads, giving one row per CDR3 protein. The sample records approximately 1,100,000 distinct CDR3 sequences, 40% to 50% being singletons. Sequenced: blood. The receptors come from a woman aged 60-75 years in good health.

The gene calls are TRBV29-1 and TRBJ2-3; D might be TRBD2 (6 bases). The CDR3 length is 15 residues. In germline, CDR1 is SQVTM, CDR2 ANQGSEA. Trimming shortened V by 3 bases and J by 2 bases, and 15 bases separated the two germline ends. CDR3: CSVDGLAPNTDTQYF. The CDR3 nucleotides are TGCAGCGTTGATGGGCTAGCGCCTAACACAGATACGCAGTATTTT.

This rearrangement joins TRBV4-1 to TRBJ1-2; 8 nucleotides match TRBD1. This CDR3 region has 14 residues. Unmatched junction bases numbered 4, after V lost 3 bases and J lost 4 bases. CDR1 is MGHRA and CDR2 is YSYEKL in the germline V gene. CDR3 DNA sequence: TGCGCCAGCAGCCACGGACAGGGTGTCTATGGCTACACCTTC. This sequence encodes CASSHGQGVYGYTF.

This chain joins TRBV20-1 and TRBJ2-7; D gene ambiguous. Looked up from germline, CDR1 is DFQATT and CDR2 is SNEGSKA (reference sequence). CDR3 length equals 12 residues. V lost 6 bases and J 2 bases, leaving 11 bases between the germline ends. CDR3: CSAATGAYEQYF. CDR3 DNA: TGCAGTGCCGCGACCGGAGCCTACGAGCAGTACTTC.

This clonotype was found a few times. This chain uses TRBV12-3 or TRBV12-4 with TRBJ2-7; D perhaps matches TRBD1 (6 bases). This CDR3 is built from 14 residues. V was shortened by 5 bases and J by 2 bases, with 13 bases between the two germline ends. The CDR3 region is CASSTRQETYEQYF. CDR3 bases: TGTGCCAGCAGTACTCGACAGGAGACCTACGAGCAGTACTTC.

The chain has TRBV25-1 and TRBJ1-4, with 8 bases identical to TRBD1. The CDR3 contains 12 residues. With 7 bases clipped from V and 8 bases from J, the junction kept 3 bases outside the gene matches. CDR1 and CDR2 (germline): MGHDK, SYGVNS. Written as DNA, the CDR3 is TGTGCCAGCAAACAGGGGGGGGAAAAACTGTTTTTT. This encodes CASKQGGEKLFF.

This sequence joins TRBV7-7 and TRBJ2-5, with TRBD1 matching 7 bases. This CDR3 comprises 17 residues. Per the germline V gene, CDR1 is SSHAT and CDR2 is FNYEAQ (reference sequence). Trimming at V came to 0 bases and at J to 5 bases, leaving 12 bases not matched to a gene. DNA for the CDR3: TGTGCCAGCAGCTTAGCGGACCAGGGGGTCCGACGGGAGACCCAGTACTTC. Translated, it gives CASSLADQGVRRETQYF.

This clonotype appeared many times. V gene TRBV29-1 combines with J gene TRBJ2-7, with 8 bases identical to TRBD1. The V and J ends lost 7 bases and 6 bases, in that order; junction bases with no gene match: 5. This CDR3 spans 11 amino acids. CDR1 SQVTM and CDR2 ANQGSEA come from the germline V gene. CDR3 residues: CSGRTGTEQYF. CDR3 coding DNA: TGCAGCGGAAGGACAGGGACCGAGCAGTACTTC.

The table lists this clonotype with a few counts. The CDR3 reads CSAAPGLGRTDTQYF. The CDR3 DNA reads as TGCAGTGCTGCCCCGGGACTAGGGAGGACAGATACGCAGTATTTT. V and J are TRBV20-1 and TRBJ2-3; 8 bases agree with TRBD2. Looked up from germline, CDR1 is DFQATT and CDR2 is SNEGSKA (reference sequence). This CDR3 is built from 15 residues. V trimming: 5 bases; J trimming: 3 bases; junction bases outside the gene matches: 10.

This rearrangement joins TRBV2 to TRBJ2-1, with TRBD1 matching over 11 bases. The CDR3 sequence is 16 residues long. Germline CDR1 SNHLY, CDR2 FYNNEI. With V trimmed by 7 bases and J by 6 bases, 11 bases remained unmatched. Here the CDR3 DNA reads TGTGCCAGCATCCGAACCGGGACAGGGGGATTCAATGAGCAGTTCTTC. Translated: CASIRTGTGGFNEQFF.

This clonotype was found a few times. The rearrangement joins TRBV6-6 to TRBJ1-4; 7 bases map to TRBD1. Germline V lookup: CDR1 MNHNY, CDR2 SVGAGI (reference sequence). This CDR3 is built from 15 residues. J was trimmed by 7 bases and V by 5 bases; bases with no gene match: 10. The DNA of the CDR3 is TGTGCCAGCAGTCCCGGGGCTGCAGGGGGTGAAAAACTGTTTTTT. The encoded protein is CASSPGAAGGEKLFF.

There are a few counts of this clonotype. The rearrangement uses TRBV6-5 and TRBJ2-1; 11 nucleotides match TRBD2. V lost 6 bases and J lost 6; bases outside the gene matches: 4. Germline V gene data show CDR1 as MNHEY and CDR2 as SVGAGI. This CDR3 is 14 amino acids long. The CDR3 sequence is CASRVAGGVNEQFF. For the CDR3, the DNA is TGTGCCAGCAGGGTAGCGGGAGGGGTCAATGAGCAGTTCTTC.

In this sample, this clonotype turned up many times. The chain combines TRBV6-5 with TRBJ2-7; 8 nucleotides match TRBD1. In germline, CDR1 is MNHEY, CDR2 SVGAGI. V lost 2 bases to trimming and J lost 0 bases; unmatched junction nucleotides: 3. The CDR3 spans 15 residues. The CDR3, as DNA: TGTGCCAGCAGTTACCTGACAGGGGCCTCCTACGAGCAGTACTTC. Its translation: CASSYLTGASYEQYF.

As for this clonotype: The junction differs from germline at one of its ends, possibly a read error. This chain links TRBV20-1 with TRBJ2-1; tentative D call: TRBD2 (6 bases). There are 17 residues in the CDR3. The germline CDR1 and CDR2 sequences are DFQATT and SNEGSKA (reference sequence). The CDR3 DNA sequence: TGCAGTGCTAGAGGAGCGGGCTTACCGAGCTCCTACAATGGGCAGTTCTTC. Amino acid sequence: CSARGAGLPSSYNGQFF.

The chain couples TRBV12-3 or TRBV12-4 to TRBJ1-4; D is undetermined. The CDR3 runs 14 residues. Deletions cut 7 bases from V and 7 bases from J, with 16 bases between. The CDR3 protein is CASTEWGGGEKLFF. The CDR3 DNA reads TGTGCCAGCACCGAGTGGGGTGGCGGTGAAAAACTGTTTTTT.

In this sample, this clonotype turned up many times. V usage is TRBV4-1 and J usage is TRBJ2-1; D gene unclear. In germline, CDR1 is MGHRA, CDR2 YSYEKL. V was clipped by 4 bases and J by 0 bases, with 10 bases between them. The CDR3 extends over 15 amino acids. The CDR3 coding sequence is TGCGCCAGCAGCCGAGACTTATACTCCTACAATGAGCAGTTCTTC. It encodes CASSRDLYSYNEQFF.

The gene calls are TRBV29-1 and TRBJ2-7; 8 bases map to TRBD1. J lost 4 bases, V lost 6 bases, and 14 bases had no gene match. The CDR3 is 15 amino acids. The germline V gene encodes CDR1 SQVTM and CDR2 ANQGSEA. Written as DNA, the CDR3 is TGCAGCGTCCGAGGACAGGGAAAATCGGGGTACGAGCAGTACTTC. Translated, it gives CSVRGQGKSGYEQYF.

V gene TRBV9 combines with J gene TRBJ2-1, with 14 nucleotides matching TRBD2. The CDR3 spans 16 residues. The germline V gene encodes CDR1 SGDLS and CDR2 YYNGEE. Unmatched junction bases numbered 6, after V lost 3 bases and J lost 7 bases. This chain's CDR3 is CASSEGTSGSGNEQFF. The CDR3 nucleotides read TGTGCCAGCAGCGAGGGGACTAGCGGGAGTGGGAATGAGCAGTTCTTC.

The CDR3 region has the DNA TGTGCCAGCAGCAGAGCGGGAGGGTTCCCTGTTGAAAAACTGTTTTTT. It encodes CASSRAGGFPVEKLFF. J is TRBJ1-4 and V is TRBV7-6; unclear D gene. This CDR3 region has 16 residues. Germline values: CDR1 SGHVS, CDR2 FNYEAQ. The V and J ends lost 5 bases and 7 bases respectively, with 20 bases between them.

The chain has TRBV10-3 and TRBJ2-3; 11 positions agree with TRBD2. V was pared by 7 bases and J by 3 bases, with 3 bases of the junction left unmatched. Per the germline V gene, CDR1 is ENHRY and CDR2 is SYGVKD. This CDR3 comprises 14 residues. The CDR3 region is CAIKTSGRTDTQYF. The CDR3 DNA follows: TGTGCCATCAAAACTAGCGGGAGAACAGATACGCAGTATTTT.

This sequence joins TRBV10-3 and TRBJ2-3; no firm D call. Germline V CDR1 and CDR2: ENHRY, SYGVKD. The V gene lost 2 bases and the J gene lost 4 bases, with 10 bases spanning the gap. The CDR3 spans 14 residues. The CDR3 coding sequence is TGTGCCATCAGTGAGCCCGAGAGGCCAGATACGCAGTATTTT. It encodes CAISEPERPDTQYF.

Only a few counts were recorded for this clonotype. The rearrangement joins TRBV20-1 to TRBJ2-4; TRBD1 might be the D (5 bases). The end of the DNA aligns better with TRBJ2-7, so the J call may be wrong. This CDR3 comprises 15 residues. Germline CDR1 and CDR2: DFQATT and SNEGSKA (reference sequence). This chain's CDR3 is CSARRQLIHIDEQYF. The CDR3 bases are TGCAGTGCTCGCCGACAGTTGATTCATATTGACGAGCAGTACTTC.